This passage covers 20 T cell receptor beta chains from one sample sequenced in a study of T cells after yellow fever vaccination. TCRdb re-called the 5' RACE reads with MiXCR, one entry per CDR3 protein. Of roughly 49,000 distinct CDR3 sequences detected, roughly 7.4% appear once; the ten largest clones hold roughly 31%. The sample in question was CD8+ T cells sorted from PBMCs, obtained roughly 15 days after the first yellow fever vaccination. The receptors originated from a man aged 18 to 30 who received the YFV17D yellow fever vaccine.

Many counts were recorded for this clonotype. The V gene is TRBV3-1, the J gene TRBJ2-7; 7 positions agree with TRBD2. Looked up from germline, CDR1 is LGHDT and CDR2 is YNNKEL (reference sequence). This CDR3 comprises 13 residues. The V gene end was trimmed by 1 base and the J gene end by 6 bases; junction bases not matched to a gene: 3. The CDR3 sequence is CASSQVPGGEQYV. In DNA form, the CDR3 reads TGTGCCAGCAGCCAAGTTCCGGGAGGCGAGCAGTACGTC.

This clonotype was observed at least ten times. V gene TRBV5-1 combines with J gene TRBJ2-7; D could derive from TRBD1 or TRBD2 (5 bases each). The V gene lost 3 bases and the J gene lost 2 bases, with 9 bases spanning the gap. The CDR3 loop spans 13 amino acids. Germline lookup yields CDR1 SGHRS and CDR2 YFSETQ. In DNA, the CDR3 is TGCGCCAGCAGCTGGGACCTCGCCTACGAGCAGTACTTC. Translation gives CASSWDLAYEQYF.

This clonotype was recorded at least ten times. This chain joins TRBV7-9 and TRBJ2-7, with D perhaps matching TRBD1 (7 bases). The CDR3 totals 15 residues. V lost 5 bases and J lost 5, with 19 bases in between. CDR1 is SEHNR, CDR2 FQNEAQ, per germline (reference sequence). In DNA, the CDR3 is TGTGCCAGCAGCCTGGGAGACAGGGAGGTGGACGAGCAGTACTTC. Translated, it gives CASSLGDREVDEQYF.

This clonotype was recorded many times. The chain has TRBV5-1 and TRBJ2-5; D gene uncertain. CDR3 length equals 13 residues. V was pared by 0 bases and J by 5 bases, with 8 bases between. Germline V gives CDR1 SGHRS, CDR2 YFSETQ. CDR3 residues: CASSLGARETQYF. In DNA form, the CDR3 reads TGCGCCAGCAGCTTGGGGGCCCGGGAGACCCAGTACTTC.

In its sample, this clonotype was seen many times. The chain has TRBV5-6 and TRBJ2-1; possible D gene TRBD1, 6 bases. CDR3 length: 15 residues. Germline V CDR1 and CDR2: SGHDT, YYEEEE. Trimming left V 1 base short and J 4 bases short, with 12 bases between. In nucleotides, the CDR3 is TGTGCCAGCAGCTTGATGGGGACAACTTACAATGAGCAGTTCTTC. This translates into CASSLMGTTYNEQFF.

This clonotype was counted many times. The DNA of the CDR3 is TGTGCCAGCACCACGGGGGGCTACAATGAGCAGTTCTTC. Translation: CASTTGGYNEQFF. The chain is built from TRBV21-1 and TRBJ2-1; the DNA was not compared with TRBD1, the D call given in the table. TRBV21-1 is given as a pseudogene. CDR3 length: 13 amino acids.

The genes are TRBV6-5 and TRBJ1-2; D is possibly TRBD1 (5 bases). Germline values: CDR1 MNHEY, CDR2 SVGAGI. V lost 0 bases and J 8 bases, leaving 16 bases between the germline ends. The CDR3 is made up of 15 amino acids. The CDR3: CASSYSLGGEGGYTF. Here the CDR3 DNA reads TGTGCCAGCAGTTACTCATTAGGAGGGGAGGGCGGCTACACCTTC.

This clonotype was seen many times. The V and J genes are TRBV7-6 and TRBJ2-7; possibly TRBD2 for D (6 bases). V lost 5 bases, J lost 4 bases, and 9 bases lay in between. CDR1 is SGHVS, CDR2 FNYEAQ, per germline. The CDR3 is made up of 12 amino acids. The CDR3 here is CASSPGGYEQYF. CDR3 DNA sequence: TGTGCCAGCAGCCCCGGGGGATACGAGCAGTACTTC.

This clonotype showed up many times. The CDR3 DNA reads as TGCGCCAGCGCCCGGGGGGTCGAGCAGTACTTC. Residues: CASARGVEQYF. The chain has TRBV5-1 and TRBJ2-7; 7 bases map to TRBD2. Germline loops: CDR1 SGHRS, CDR2 YFSETQ. V gave up 7 bases and J gave up 6 bases; unmatched junction bases: 4. The CDR3 consists of 11 residues.

This clonotype was seen ten or more times. The genes are TRBV7-9 and TRBJ2-7; D not resolved. Trimming took 6 bases from V and 4 from J, leaving 16 bases between them. The V gene's germline CDR1 is SEHNR and CDR2 FQNEAQ (reference sequence). The CDR3 consists of 14 residues. The CDR3 region is CASSVGAQPYEQYV. The CDR3 DNA reads TGTGCCAGCAGTGTGGGTGCCCAACCATACGAGCAGTACGTC.

This clonotype has a count of ten or more. V gene TRBV7-9 combines with J gene TRBJ2-1; 9 bases agree with TRBD1. Looked up from germline, CDR1 is SEHNR and CDR2 is FQNEAQ (reference sequence). V trimming: 0 bases; J trimming: 2 bases; junction bases outside the gene matches: 2. This CDR3 contains 16 residues. Written as DNA, the CDR3 is TGTGCCAGCAGCTTAGCCCGACAGGGGGCCTACAATGAGCAGTTCTTC. Its translation: CASSLARQGAYNEQFF.

Many counts were recorded for this clonotype. J is TRBJ1-5 and V is TRBV4-3; a possible D gene is TRBD1 (6 bases). The germline V and J ends were trimmed by 1 base and 2 bases, with 18 bases remaining between them. The CDR3 runs 18 residues. Germline V gives CDR1 LGHNA, CDR2 YSLEER. The CDR3 DNA reads TGCGCCAGCAGCCAAGGGCCCTATCAGGAGGGGGGCAATCAGCCCCAGCATTTT. Translation gives CASSQGPYQEGGNQPQHF.

This clonotype occurred many times. This chain uses TRBV9 with TRBJ2-1; TRBD2 might be the D (6 bases). CDR3 length: 14 residues. The germline gives CDR1 SGDLS, CDR2 YYNGEE. V was shortened by 3 bases and J by 15 bases, with 22 bases between the two germline ends. The CDR3 nucleotides read TGTGCCAGCAGCGGAGGGACCGGGACTGAAATCAGGTTCTTC. Protein: CASSGGTGTEIRFF.

This clonotype appeared many times. The genes are TRBV12-3 or TRBV12-4 and TRBJ2-3; D uncertain. There are 12 residues in the CDR3. V was clipped by 5 bases and J by 0 bases, with 3 bases between them. The CDR3 is CASSRSTDTQYF. The CDR3 coding sequence is TGTGCCAGCAGTCGTAGCACAGATACGCAGTATTTT.

This clonotype was counted at least ten times. The chain carries TRBV11-2 and TRBJ2-5, with D unclear. V was pared by 5 bases and J by 8 bases, with 9 bases between. CDR1 and CDR2 (germline): SGHAT, FQNNGV. This CDR3 region has 11 residues. CDR3 region: CASSPISTQYF. The CDR3 nucleotides read TGTGCCAGCAGCCCGATAAGCACCCAGTACTTC.

This clonotype has at least ten counts. The gene calls are TRBV6-4 and TRBJ2-2, with 9 bases that match TRBD2. CDR3 size: 14 residues. V gave up 4 bases and J gave up 3 bases; unmatched junction bases: 0. The V gene's germline CDR1 is MRHNA and CDR2 SNTAGT. The CDR3 DNA reads TGTGCCAGCAGTGCTAGCGGGGACACCGGGGAGCTGTTTTTT. It translates to CASSASGDTGELFF.

Ten or more counts support this clonotype. The chain has TRBV4-3 and TRBJ1-2; D remains ambiguous. Germline V gene data show CDR1 as LGHNA and CDR2 as YSLEER. V was pared by 1 base and J by 3 bases, with 12 bases between. CDR3 size: 15 residues. The CDR3, as DNA: TGCGCCAGCAGCCAAGCCCATTCTGGGGACTATGGCTACACCTTC. This sequence encodes CASSQAHSGDYGYTF.

This clonotype came up many times. CDR3 sequence reads: CASNQGRGTEAFF. In DNA form, the CDR3 reads TGTGCCAGCAACCAAGGCAGGGGTACTGAAGCTTTCTTT. V and J are TRBV27 and TRBJ1-1, with D perhaps TRBD1 (6 bases). V was shortened by 7 bases and J by 5 bases, with 14 bases between the two germline ends. In germline, CDR1 is MNHEY, CDR2 SMNVEV (reference sequence). The CDR3 covers 13 residues.

This clonotype turned up a few times. The V call is TRBV12-3 or TRBV12-4, the J call TRBJ1-6; D is ambiguous. The CDR3 is 14 amino acids. Trimming took off 7 bases at V and 10 bases at J, with 17 bases between the two ends. The CDR3 spells CASTAGSPRSPLHF. The CDR3 bases are TGTGCCAGCACCGCCGGGTCGCCCCGGTCACCCCTCCACTTT.

This clonotype was seen at least ten times. The chain links TRBV12-3 or TRBV12-4 to TRBJ2-1, with a weak D call TRBD2 (5 bases). V dropped 10 bases and J dropped 7 bases, with 17 bases sitting between them. This CDR3 is built from 13 residues. CDR3 protein: CAIISEGGNEQFF. For the CDR3, the DNA is TGTGCCATCATTAGTGAGGGTGGGAATGAGCAGTTCTTC.